What follows are 28 T cell receptor beta chains derived from one specimen sequenced in a study of blood T cells in healthy people across ages. A J-beta primer mix and a sample-barcoded 5' primer were used in a second PCR of roughly 6 to 12 cycles. TCRdb reprocessed the 5' RACE reads via MiXCR and lists one record per CDR3 protein. The data contain over a million distinct CDR3 sequences, 59% of them singletons. The sequencing sample was made of blood. Receptors originate from a man aged 18 to 29 in good health.

V and J are TRBV20-1 and TRBJ1-1; D not certain. V dropped 0 bases and J dropped 2 bases, with 10 bases sitting between them. Per the germline V gene, CDR1 is DFQATT and CDR2 is SNEGSKA (reference sequence). This CDR3 is built from 14 residues. In DNA form, the CDR3 reads TGCAGTGCTAGAGATAACCGGGTTAACACTGAAGCTTTCTTT. Protein: CSARDNRVNTEAFF.

The chain uses TRBV27 and TRBJ1-4; 8 bases align to TRBD1. Losses at the gene ends were 5 bases for V and 5 bases for J; bases not matched to a gene: 7. This CDR3 has 15 amino acids. Germline V CDR1 and CDR2: MNHEY, SMNVEV (reference sequence). The CDR3 region is CASSPRQGRNEKLFF. The DNA for the CDR3 is TGTGCCAGCAGTCCACGACAGGGGCGGAATGAAAAACTGTTTTTT.

This chain joins TRBV11-2 and TRBJ2-5; TRBD2 might be the D (5 bases). Trimming removed 5 bases from V and 2 bases from J, with 12 bases in between. Germline assignment: CDR1 SGHAT and CDR2 FQNNGV. This CDR3 has 14 amino acids. CDR3 in amino acids: CASSADWTQETQYF. The CDR3 nucleotides are TGTGCCAGCAGCGCCGACTGGACTCAAGAGACCCAGTACTTC.

The chain has TRBV7-9 and TRBJ2-1, with unresolved D. V dropped 2 bases and J dropped 0 bases, with 8 bases sitting between them. Germline values: CDR1 SEHNR, CDR2 FQNEAQ (reference sequence). This CDR3 is 15 amino acids long. The CDR3 nucleotides are TGTGCCAGCAGCTTACCAGAGAGCTCCTACAATGAGCAGTTCTTC. This codes for CASSLPESSYNEQFF.

The rearrangement links TRBV4-2 to TRBJ1-1, with D unresolved. The CDR3 has 16 amino acids. V was trimmed by 0 bases and J by 1 base, leaving 12 bases between them. Germline assignment: CDR1 LGHNA and CDR2 YNFKEQ. CDR3 coding DNA: TGTGCCAGCAGCCAAGAACCTGCCTGGGGGAACACTGAAGCTTTCTTT. As protein: CASSQEPAWGNTEAFF.

The V and J genes are TRBV7-2 and TRBJ2-1; D unresolved. V was shortened by 4 bases and J by 8 bases, with 6 bases between the two germline ends. Germline V CDR1 and CDR2: SGHTA, FQGNSA. This CDR3 spans 11 amino acids. Written as DNA, the CDR3 is TGTGCCAGCAGCTGGTGGGATGAGCAGTTCTTC. It specifies CASSWWDEQFF.

The genes are TRBV7-9 and TRBJ1-1; 10 positions agree with TRBD1. Germline V lookup: CDR1 SEHNR, CDR2 FQNEAQ (reference sequence). V gave up 1 base and J gave up 5 bases; unmatched junction bases: 4. There are 15 residues in the CDR3. The CDR3 reads CASSLGQGATTEAFF. CDR3 DNA sequence: TGTGCCAGCAGCTTAGGACAGGGGGCTACAACTGAAGCTTTCTTT.

This clonotype appeared a few times. The chain carries TRBV20-1 and TRBJ2-3, with D possibly matching TRBD2 (6 bases). CDR3 length: 12 amino acids. In germline, CDR1 is DFQATT, CDR2 SNEGSKA (reference sequence). V was cut by 6 bases and J by 7 bases, with 14 bases left in between. CDR3: CSADKGLNTQYF. CDR3 DNA: TGCAGTGCAGACAAGGGACTTAATACGCAGTATTTT.

With regard to this clonotype: Compared with germline, one end of the junction differs, possibly owing to a read error. The V and J genes are TRBV11-1 and TRBJ2-1; D might be TRBD1 (7 bases). Per germline, CDR1 SGHAT and CDR2 FQDESV (reference sequence). CDR3 length: 16 amino acids. CDR3 protein: CASRLGAGGSYNEQFF. The CDR3 DNA follows: TGTGCCAGCAGATTAGGCGCAGGGGGGTCCTACAATGAGCAGTTCTTC.

This clonotype was detected a few times. This rearrangement joins TRBV24-1 to TRBJ2-7; 9 nucleotides line up with TRBD1. The V and J ends lost 4 bases and 3 bases, in that order; junction bases with no gene match: 6. The CDR3 totals 15 residues. In germline, CDR1 is KGHDR, CDR2 SFDVKD. CDR3 protein: CATSESGTGNYEQYF. As DNA, the CDR3 is TGTGCCACCAGTGAGTCAGGGACAGGGAACTACGAGCAGTACTTC.

The chain couples TRBV7-2 to TRBJ1-5, with 9 bases that match TRBD1. V trimming: 5 bases; J trimming: 6 bases; junction bases outside the gene matches: 2. Germline V lookup: CDR1 SGHTA, CDR2 FQGNSA. The CDR3 is 13 amino acids. The DNA for the CDR3 is TGTGCCAGCAGCCGGGACAGGGTTCAGCCCCAGCATTTT. Translation gives CASSRDRVQPQHF.

The chain recombines TRBV28 with TRBJ2-3; no reliable D call. The germline V gene has CDR1 MDHEN and CDR2 SYDVKM. The CDR3 spans 14 residues. V gave up 4 bases and J gave up 2 bases, with 10 bases separating them. CDR3 sequence: CASSSGRTTDTQYF. CDR3 DNA sequence: TGTGCCAGCAGTTCGGGTAGAACCACAGATACGCAGTATTTT.

The chain has TRBV20-1 and TRBJ2-4; TRBD1 might be the D (5 bases). Gene TRBJ2-7 matches the end of the DNA better, so the J call may be wrong. The CDR3 covers 13 residues. Germline V lookup: CDR1 DFQATT, CDR2 SNEGSKA (reference sequence). CDR3 protein: CSAIIQGIYEQYF. Here the CDR3 DNA reads TGCAGTGCTATAATCCAGGGTATCTACGAGCAGTACTTC.

The CDR3 DNA follows: TGTGCCAGCAGTTACGGTGGACGGGGGCCTATGTCTAGGGGCTACACCTTC. Protein sequence: CASSYGGRGPMSRGYTF. J is TRBJ1-2 and V is TRBV6-2 or TRBV6-3; the D gene is possibly TRBD1 (6 bases). Trimming cost V 2 bases and J 8 bases, with 24 bases left between them. This CDR3 is built from 17 residues. Germline CDR1 reads MNHEY; CDR2 reads SVGEGT.

This clonotype was observed a handful of times. The rearrangement uses TRBV24-1 and TRBJ2-4; the D call may be TRBD1 or TRBD2 (6 bases each). The V end was cut by 8 bases, the J end by 7 bases, with 14 bases between. Germline V gene lookup returns CDR1 KGHDR and CDR2 SFDVKD. The CDR3 consists of 13 residues. Here the CDR3 DNA reads TGTGCCACCAAAGGGGGGCCAGGGAACATTCAGTACTTC. Translated: CATKGGPGNIQYF.

This clonotype appeared a few times. V is TRBV7-9 and J is TRBJ2-1; weak D call: TRBD1 (5 bases). The CDR3 totals 13 residues. Deletions cut 6 bases from V and 11 bases from J, with 17 bases between. Germline CDR1 is SEHNR and CDR2 is FQNEAQ (reference sequence). CDR3 residues: CASRQDRIEQQFF. Written as DNA, the CDR3 is TGTGCCAGCAGACAGGACCGGATCGAGCAGCAGTTCTTC.

This clonotype was counted many times. The chain couples TRBV25-1 to TRBJ2-5, with TRBD2 matching over 8 bases. The CDR3 length is 15 residues. V lost 4 bases, J lost 2 bases, and 6 bases stayed unmatched. Per the germline V gene, CDR1 is MGHDK and CDR2 is SYGVNS. CDR3 residues: CASSGLAGKQETQYF. For the CDR3, the DNA is TGTGCCAGCAGTGGATTAGCGGGAAAACAAGAGACCCAGTACTTC.

This clonotype has just a few counts. V and J are TRBV4-3 and TRBJ1-2, with 10 bases lining up with TRBD1. Trimming removed 0 bases from V and 5 bases from J; junction bases left unmatched: 6. CDR1 and CDR2 from the germline V gene are LGHNA and YSLEER. The CDR3 runs 16 residues. The CDR3 nucleotides are TGCGCCAGCAGCCAAGATCGGGACAGGGGAGGATATGGCTACACCTTC. Its translation is CASSQDRDRGGYGYTF.

The rearrangement joins TRBV28 to TRBJ2-1; no clear D. The CDR3 contains 11 residues. The V and J ends lost 3 bases and 12 bases respectively, with 9 bases between them. Germline V lookup: CDR1 MDHEN, CDR2 SYDVKM. The CDR3 region is CASSFQTWQFF. The CDR3 bases are TGTGCCAGCAGTTTTCAGACTTGGCAGTTCTTC.

CDR3 residues: CASSARDPNSSGANVLTF. The CDR3 DNA reads as TGTGCCAGCAGCGCACGGGACCCAAACAGCTCTGGGGCCAACGTCCTGACTTTC. The chain links TRBV9 to TRBJ2-6; D tentatively fits TRBD1 or TRBD2 (5 bases each). Between the trimmed V and J ends, which lost 3 bases and 0 bases, there was a span of 16 bases. CDR1 SGDLS and CDR2 YYNGEE come from the germline V gene. This CDR3 region has 18 residues.

This clonotype has only a few counts. The chain couples TRBV6-6 to TRBJ2-3; 7 bases agree with TRBD2. The CDR3 loop spans 15 amino acids. Germline V gene data show CDR1 as MNHNY and CDR2 as SVGAGI (reference sequence). The trim removed 6 bases at V and 0 bases at J, leaving 6 bases unmatched. Here the CDR3 reads CASSRWGGSTDTQYF. The CDR3 DNA reads TGTGCCAGCAGCCGTTGGGGAGGGAGCACAGATACGCAGTATTTT.

This chain joins TRBV9 and TRBJ2-2; D unclear. Germline CDR1 is SGDLS and CDR2 is YYNGEE. The CDR3 has 16 amino acids. Trimming removed 0 bases from V and 3 bases from J, with 12 bases in between. In DNA form, the CDR3 reads TGTGCCAGCAGCGTAGAAATTGAGGTTTACACCGGGGAGCTGTTTTTT. It encodes CASSVEIEVYTGELFF.

DNA for the CDR3: TGTGCCAGCAGCGCCGCCTGGCCCCTTCAGGCTGGCTACACCTTC. This sequence encodes CASSAAWPLQAGYTF. V is TRBV5-6 and J is TRBJ1-2; D ambiguous. Looked up from germline, CDR1 is SGHDT and CDR2 is YYEEEE. The CDR3 has 15 residues. V dropped 4 bases and J dropped 7 bases, with 20 bases sitting between them.

This clonotype was detected many times. The CDR3 loop is CATSKDRGNGANVLTF. The CDR3 DNA sequence: TGTGCCACCAGCAAGGACAGGGGGAATGGGGCCAACGTCCTGACTTTC. The chain uses TRBV15 and TRBJ2-6, with 10 bases aligning to TRBD1. From germline, CDR1 is LNHNV and CDR2 YYDKDF (reference sequence). The J segment lost 3 bases and the V segment lost 4 bases, leaving 3 bases of the junction unmatched. This CDR3 is 16 amino acids long.

This chain joins TRBV2 and TRBJ2-5; the D gene is possibly TRBD1 (6 bases). The assigned J gene may be wrong: the sequence end matches TRBJ2-7 better. The CDR3 has 13 residues. CDR1 is SNHLY and CDR2 is FYNNEI in the germline V gene. This CDR3 reads CASSAVQGGEQYF. The CDR3 nucleotides read TGTGCCAGCAGTGCTGTACAGGGCGGCGAGCAGTACTTC.

The chain employs TRBV20-1 and TRBJ1-5, with a tentative D call TRBD1 (5 bases). Deletions cut 0 bases from V and 0 bases from J, with 12 bases between. CDR3 length: 16 residues. Germline assignment: CDR1 DFQATT and CDR2 SNEGSKA (reference sequence). The CDR3 here is CSAREGLPYSNQPQHF. The CDR3 DNA follows: TGCAGTGCTAGAGAGGGGCTCCCATATAGCAATCAGCCCCAGCATTTT.

The chain couples TRBV6-5 to TRBJ1-2; 7 nucleotides agree with TRBD1. Germline CDR1 is MNHEY and CDR2 is SVGAGI. The ends lost 10 bases at V and 5 bases at J; junction bases unmatched: 16. This CDR3 comprises 15 residues. In DNA form, the CDR3 reads TGTGCCATCCGCACTTTAAAGGGGGCTACATATGGCTACACCTTC. Translating it yields CAIRTLKGATYGYTF.

The V call is TRBV6-4, the J call TRBJ1-1; tentative D call: TRBD1 (5 bases). Looked up from germline, CDR1 is MRHNA and CDR2 is SNTAGT. Trimming took 3 bases from V and 11 from J, leaving 16 bases between them. This CDR3 has 13 residues. The DNA of the CDR3 is TGTGCCAGCAGTGAGGCCCTCGGGGGAAAGGCTTTCTTT. Residues: CASSEALGGKAFF.